The 27 T cell receptor beta chains listed next were all sequenced from one sample in a study of T-cell reconstitution after alpha-beta-depleted transplantation in children. Unique molecular identifiers tagged the TCRbeta library. One entry per CDR3 protein results from TCRdb running MiXCR on the PCR reads. The repertoire holds approximately 150,000 distinct CDR3 sequences, with 8.5% to 10% as singletons. The specimen was PBMCs, mostly from graft donor cells, collected 180 days after TCRalphabeta/CD19-depleted stem cell transplant. The receptors come from a female patient between 2 and 10 years old who had a stem cell transplant for congenital amegakaryocytic thrombocytopenia, so the T cells may come from the graft donor.

A remark on this clonotype: One base away lies a much larger clone, so this may be a sequencing read error. CDR3 sequence (DNA): TGTGCCAGCAGTCCGACCCGGGACAAAATAGCCAAAAACAGTCAGTACTTC. Protein product: CASSPTRDKIAKNSQYF. This chain joins TRBV28 and TRBJ2-4; the D gene is possibly TRBD1 (6 bases). The CDR3 runs 17 residues. Germline CDR1 is MDHEN and CDR2 is SYDVKM.

This clonotype was counted many times. This chain connects TRBV28 to TRBJ2-2; 8 bases agree with TRBD1. CDR1 is MDHEN, CDR2 SYDVKM, per germline. V lost 7 bases, J lost 2 bases, and 3 bases stayed unmatched. CDR3 length: 14 amino acids. The DNA for the CDR3 is TGTGCCAGCAAACAGGGGGGCAACACCGGGGAGCTGTTTTTT. Protein product: CASKQGGNTGELFF.

This clonotype was recorded at least ten times. This chain connects TRBV29-1 to TRBJ2-5; D is perhaps TRBD2 (5 bases). The length of the CDR3 is 14 residues. Germline V gene data show CDR1 as SQVTM and CDR2 as ANQGSEA. V was shortened by 4 bases and J by 4 bases, with 16 bases between the two germline ends. CDR3 nucleotides: TGCAGCGTTGCCCTCAGGCTAGCAACAGAGACCCAGTACTTC. This translates into CSVALRLATETQYF.

The chain carries TRBV25-1 and TRBJ2-1, with 9 bases matching TRBD2. V gave up 1 base and J gave up 5 bases; unmatched junction bases: 6. This CDR3 is 16 amino acids long. CDR1 is MGHDK, CDR2 SYGVNS, per germline. The CDR3 DNA follows: TGTGCCAGCAGTGAATGGGGGCGGGAGGGTGACAATGAGCAGTTCTTC. Its protein product is CASSEWGREGDNEQFF.

V is TRBV29-1 and J is TRBJ1-1; D is unclear. V lost 2 bases and J 7 bases, leaving 8 bases between the germline ends. This CDR3 has 11 amino acids. Germline V gene sequence: CDR1 SQVTM, CDR2 ANQGSEA. The CDR3 DNA reads as TGCAGCGTTGAAAGTGGGTTTGAAGCTTTCTTT. This codes for CSVESGFEAFF.

CDR3: CASSLWLWVGTDTQYF. The CDR3 DNA reads TGTGCCAGCAGCTTATGGTTGTGGGTGGGCACAGATACGCAGTATTTT. The V and J genes are TRBV7-2 and TRBJ2-3; D uncertain. CDR1 is SGHTA and CDR2 is FQGNSA in the germline V gene. V gave up 2 bases and J gave up 1 base, with 13 bases separating them. The CDR3 covers 16 residues.

This chain joins TRBV27 and TRBJ2-7, with TRBD1 as a possible D gene (5 bases). V was shortened by 6 bases and J by 4 bases, with 10 bases between the two germline ends. CDR1 is MNHEY and CDR2 is SMNVEV in the germline V gene (reference sequence). This CDR3 region has 12 residues. CDR3 in amino acids: CASRGRQYEQYF. In nucleotides, the CDR3 is TGTGCCAGCAGGGGGCGCCAGTACGAGCAGTACTTC.

This clonotype was counted ten times or more. The chain joins TRBV28 to TRBJ2-7; D gene ambiguous. Germline assignment: CDR1 MDHEN and CDR2 SYDVKM. The CDR3 length is 15 residues. The germline V and J ends were trimmed by 2 bases and 0 bases, with 11 bases remaining between them. The CDR3: CASSLGMYGSYEQYF. DNA of the CDR3: TGTGCCAGCAGTTTAGGGATGTACGGCTCCTACGAGCAGTACTTC. Complete variable domain (other parts from reference TRBV28 and TRBJ2-7): DVKVTQSSRYLVKRTGEKVFLECVQDMDHENMFWYRQDPGLGLRLIYFSYDVKMKEKGDIPEGYSVSREKKERFSLILESASTNQTSMYLCASSLGMYGSYEQYFGPGTRLTVT.

This clonotype has a count of ten or more. V gene TRBV29-1 combines with J gene TRBJ1-5; D uncertain. Germline-derived CDR1 and CDR2 are SQVTM and ANQGSEA. The V gene lost 4 bases and the J gene lost 3 bases, with 7 bases spanning the gap. This CDR3 region has 12 residues. The CDR3 sequence: CSVVIPNQPQHF. CDR3 DNA sequence: TGCAGCGTTGTCATACCCAATCAGCCCCAGCATTTT.

The sample holds many counts of this clonotype. CDR3 amino acids: CSAGDGTRNTGELFF. CDR3 bases: TGCAGTGCCGGAGACGGGACTAGGAACACCGGGGAGCTGTTTTTT. The chain recombines TRBV20-1 with TRBJ2-2, with 8 bases identical to TRBD2. Germline CDR1 is DFQATT and CDR2 is SNEGSKA (reference sequence). With V trimmed by 6 bases and J by 1 base, 7 bases remained unmatched. There are 15 residues in the CDR3.

A few counts support this clonotype. The chain employs TRBV11-2 and TRBJ2-3, with D unclear. CDR1 and CDR2 from the germline V gene are SGHAT and FQNNGV. V was clipped by 6 bases and J by 1 base, with 11 bases between them. The CDR3 extends over 14 amino acids. CDR3 DNA: TGTGCCAGCAGACCCGCGATCCGCACAGATACGCAGTATTTT. It is translated as CASRPAIRTDTQYF.

Only a few counts were recorded for this clonotype. This chain joins TRBV2 and TRBJ1-1; D is ambiguous. V lost 4 bases and J 1 base, leaving 4 bases between the germline ends. CDR1 is SNHLY, CDR2 FYNNEI, per germline. The CDR3 loop spans 12 amino acids. CDR3 region: CASSVQNTEAFF. In DNA, the CDR3 is TGTGCCAGCAGTGTTCAGAACACTGAAGCTTTCTTT. Filled out from reference TRBV2 and TRBJ1-1, the complete variable domain reads EPEVTQTPSHQVTQMGQEVILRCVPISNHLYFYWYRQILGQKVEFLVSFYNNEISEKSEIFDDQFSVERPDGSNFTLKIRSTKLEDSAMYFCASSVQNTEAFFGQGTRLTVV.

The gene calls are TRBV2 and TRBJ2-2; a weak D match, TRBD2 (5 bases). Germline V CDR1 and CDR2: SNHLY, FYNNEI. Trimming cost V 6 bases and J 4 bases, with 18 bases left between them. The CDR3 extends over 16 amino acids. The CDR3 here is CASRKTRQLGTGELFF. For the CDR3, the DNA is TGTGCCAGCAGAAAAACTAGACAATTAGGCACCGGGGAGCTGTTTTTT.

This clonotype was seen a handful of times. The genes are TRBV14 and TRBJ2-5, with 12 bases lining up with TRBD2. Germline-derived CDR1 and CDR2 are SGHDN and FVKESK. This CDR3 contains 16 residues. Germline trimming cut 4 bases from V and 5 bases from J; bases unmatched to any gene: 8. The CDR3 sequence: CASSRHLAGGRETQYF. DNA of the CDR3: TGTGCCAGCAGCCGACACCTAGCGGGGGGGCGGGAGACCCAGTACTTC. Full variable domain (remainder filled in from reference TRBV14 and TRBJ2-5): EAGVTQFPSHSVIEKGQTVTLRCDPISGHDNLYWYRRVMGKEIKFLLHFVKESKQDESGMPNNRFLAERTGGTYSTLKVQPAELEDSGVYFCASSRHLAGGRETQYFGPGTRLLVL.

This clonotype was seen many times. The chain joins TRBV15 to TRBJ2-3, with no clear D. Trimming took off 0 bases at V and 5 bases at J, with 3 bases between the two ends. The V gene's germline CDR1 is LNHNV and CDR2 YYDKDF (reference sequence). The CDR3 runs to 12 residues. DNA for the CDR3: TGTGCCACCAGCAGAGAAGGAGATACGCAGTATTTT. Translated: CATSREGDTQYF.

This clonotype was observed many times. This rearrangement joins TRBV12-3 or TRBV12-4 to TRBJ1-1; unclear D gene. The CDR3 has 14 amino acids. V shed 2 bases and J shed 1 base, with 8 bases lying between them. CDR3 loop: CASSLWEQNTEAFF. Written as DNA, the CDR3 is TGTGCCAGCAGTTTATGGGAGCAGAACACTGAAGCTTTCTTT.

About this clonotype itself: A read error may be the cause here, since a much bigger clone is one base away. This chain uses TRBV20-1 with TRBJ2-4; the D gene is possibly TRBD2 (5 bases). Germline CDR1 DFQATT, CDR2 SNEGSKA (reference sequence). The CDR3 runs to 12 residues. The CDR3 loop reads CSARVGRNTQYF. The DNA of the CDR3 is TGCAGTGCTAGAGTAGGGAGAAACACTCAGTACTTC.

This clonotype came up a few times. V is TRBV18 and J is TRBJ1-2; D gene unclear. Germline V gives CDR1 KGHSH, CDR2 LQKENI. Deletions cut 1 base from V and 7 bases from J, with 7 bases between. The CDR3 totals 12 residues. The CDR3 reads CASSPRGGGYTF. The CDR3 DNA reads TGTGCCAGCTCACCACGAGGTGGTGGCTACACCTTC.

This clonotype has at least ten counts. The V and J genes are TRBV6-6 and TRBJ1-2, with 8 bases matching TRBD1. V gave up 7 bases and J gave up 8 bases; unmatched junction bases: 6. Germline V gene data show CDR1 as MNHNY and CDR2 as SVGAGI (reference sequence). CDR3 length: 12 amino acids. The CDR3 nucleotides are TGTGCCAGCACTCAGGGGGCTCGGGGCTACACCTTC. Residues: CASTQGARGYTF.

This clonotype showed up many times. The V and J genes are TRBV6-1 and TRBJ2-7; TRBD2 matches at 8 bases. The CDR3 has 15 residues. CDR1 and CDR2 (germline): MNHNS, SASEGT. V was pared by 6 bases and J by 0 bases, with 7 bases of the junction left unmatched. The CDR3 sequence is CASRIAGRSSYEQYF. DNA of the CDR3: TGTGCCAGCAGGATAGCGGGAAGGAGCTCCTACGAGCAGTACTTC.

This clonotype was found many times. V usage is TRBV20-1 and J usage is TRBJ1-2; TRBD1 might be the D (5 bases). With 6 bases removed from V and 2 bases from J, the gap between germline ends came to 10 bases. The CDR3 has 12 amino acids. CDR1 and CDR2 from the germline V gene are DFQATT and SNEGSKA (reference sequence). DNA of the CDR3: TGCAGTGCCACCTACAGGAACTATGGCTACACCTTC. Translated: CSATYRNYGYTF.

This clonotype was seen more than once but under ten times. The V gene is TRBV20-1, the J gene TRBJ1-2; no reliable D call. CDR1 is DFQATT and CDR2 is SNEGSKA in the germline V gene (reference sequence). V shed 0 bases and J shed 1 base, with 12 bases lying between them. The CDR3 contains 15 residues. CDR3 sequence (DNA): TGCAGTGCTAGAGATCCCAAGCTTTTTAACTATGGCTACACCTTC. Residues: CSARDPKLFNYGYTF.

In the case of this clonotype: A read error is possible here, since a much larger clone lies one base away. The chain uses TRBV5-8 and TRBJ2-4; 14 bases align to TRBD2. The CDR3 contains 16 residues. The V gene's germline CDR1 is SGHTS and CDR2 YDEGEE. As DNA, the CDR3 is TGTGCCAGCAGCCCCAGACTAGCGGGGGGGCTGACCCTCAGAACTTTC. It specifies CASSPRLAGGLTLRTF. Full variable domain (outside the CDR3, taken from reference TRBV5-8 and TRBJ2-4): EAGVTQSPTHLIKTRGQQATLRCSPISGHTSVYWYQQALGLGLQFLLWYDEGEERNRGNFPPRFSGRQFPNYSSELNVNALELEDSALYLCASSPRLAGGLTLRTFGAGTRLSVL.

This clonotype was picked up many times. The V call is TRBV10-3, the J call TRBJ2-7; 7 bases align to TRBD1. V lost 2 bases and J lost 5; bases outside the gene matches: 0. Germline assignment: CDR1 ENHRY and CDR2 SYGVKD. CDR3 length equals 12 residues. CDR3 region: CAISETGDEQYF. Here the CDR3 DNA reads TGTGCCATCAGTGAGACAGGGGACGAGCAGTACTTC.

This clonotype was counted at least ten times. The V and J genes are TRBV20-1 and TRBJ2-5, with 10 positions matching TRBD1. The CDR3 runs 13 residues. CDR1 and CDR2 from the germline V gene are DFQATT and SNEGSKA (reference sequence). V dropped 5 bases and J dropped 3; count of bases not matched to a gene: 3. CDR3 DNA sequence: TGCAGTGCTCTGACAGGGGGCGAAGAGACCCAGTACTTC. This translates into CSALTGGEETQYF.

This clonotype came up many times. The rearrangement joins TRBV20-1 to TRBJ2-1; TRBD2 might be the D (5 bases). CDR1 and CDR2 from the germline V gene are DFQATT and SNEGSKA (reference sequence). V lost 2 bases, J lost 2 bases, and 13 bases lay in between. The CDR3 totals 15 residues. The CDR3 nucleotides are TGCAGTGCTAGATCACGGAAAGCGGCCTACAATGAGCAGTTCTTC. As protein: CSARSRKAAYNEQFF.

This clonotype has a handful of counts. V usage is TRBV20-1 and J usage is TRBJ2-1; no clear D. CDR1 and CDR2 from the germline V gene are DFQATT and SNEGSKA (reference sequence). V shed 2 bases and J shed 0 bases, with 11 bases lying between them. The CDR3 consists of 15 residues. CDR3 protein: CSARISRSSYNEQFF. The CDR3 region has the DNA TGCAGTGCTAGAATTAGCCGGAGCTCCTACAATGAGCAGTTCTTC.